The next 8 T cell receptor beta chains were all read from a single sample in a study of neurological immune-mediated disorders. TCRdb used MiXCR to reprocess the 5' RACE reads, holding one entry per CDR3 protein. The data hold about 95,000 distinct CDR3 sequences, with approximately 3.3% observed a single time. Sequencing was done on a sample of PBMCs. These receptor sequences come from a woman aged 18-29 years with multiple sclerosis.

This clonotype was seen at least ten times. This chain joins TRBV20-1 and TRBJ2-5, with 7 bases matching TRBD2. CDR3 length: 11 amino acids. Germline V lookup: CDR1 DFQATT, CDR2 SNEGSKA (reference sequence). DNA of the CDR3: TGCATGCCGACTAGCCGAGAGACCCAGTACTTC. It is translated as CMPTSRETQYF.

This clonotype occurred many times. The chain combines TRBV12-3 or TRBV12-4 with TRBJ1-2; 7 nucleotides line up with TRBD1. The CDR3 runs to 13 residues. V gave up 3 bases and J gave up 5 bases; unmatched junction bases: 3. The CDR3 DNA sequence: TGTGCCAGCAGTTTGGGGACAGATTATGGCTACACCTTC. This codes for CASSLGTDYGYTF.

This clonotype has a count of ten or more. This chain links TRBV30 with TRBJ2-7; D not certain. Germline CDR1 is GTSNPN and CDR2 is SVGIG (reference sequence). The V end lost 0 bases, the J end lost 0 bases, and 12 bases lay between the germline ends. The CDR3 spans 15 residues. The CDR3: CAWSVRGPSSYEQYF. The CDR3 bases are TGTGCCTGGAGTGTACGTGGCCCAAGCTCCTACGAGCAGTACTTC. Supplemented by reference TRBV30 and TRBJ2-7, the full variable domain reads SQTIHQWPATLVQPVGSPLSLECTVEGTSNPNLYWYRQAAGRGLQLLFYSVGIGQISSEVPQNLSASRPQDRQFILSSKKLLLSDSGFYLCAWSVRGPSSYEQYFGPGTRLTVT.

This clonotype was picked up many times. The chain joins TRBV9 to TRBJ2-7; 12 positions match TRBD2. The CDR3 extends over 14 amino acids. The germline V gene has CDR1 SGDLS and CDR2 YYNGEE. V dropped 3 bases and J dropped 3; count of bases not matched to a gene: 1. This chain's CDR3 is CASSAGLAGYEQYF. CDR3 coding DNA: TGTGCCAGCAGCGCGGGACTAGCGGGCTACGAGCAGTACTTC.

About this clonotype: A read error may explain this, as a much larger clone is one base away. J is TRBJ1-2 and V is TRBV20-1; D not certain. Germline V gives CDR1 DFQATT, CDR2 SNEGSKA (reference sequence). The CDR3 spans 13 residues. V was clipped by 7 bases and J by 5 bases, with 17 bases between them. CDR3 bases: TGCAGTGATAGCCCAAGCCTTAGATATGGCTACACCTTC. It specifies CSDSPSLRYGYTF.

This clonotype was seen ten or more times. DNA for the CDR3: TGCAGTGCTAGAGAGGGGGGCACAAGCAATCAGCCCCAGCATTTT. It codes for CSAREGGTSNQPQHF. The chain links TRBV20-1 to TRBJ1-5, with TRBD1 as a possible D gene (6 bases). The CDR3 consists of 15 residues. CDR1 and CDR2 from the germline V gene are DFQATT and SNEGSKA (reference sequence). Trimming cost V 0 bases and J 1 base, with 10 bases left between them.

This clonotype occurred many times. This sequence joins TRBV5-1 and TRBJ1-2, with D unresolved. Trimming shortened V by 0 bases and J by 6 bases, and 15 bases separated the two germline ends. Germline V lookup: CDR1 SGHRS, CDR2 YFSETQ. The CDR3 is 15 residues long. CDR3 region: CASSLAGAGIDGYTF. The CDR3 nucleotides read TGCGCCAGCAGCTTGGCCGGCGCAGGTATAGATGGCTACACCTTC.

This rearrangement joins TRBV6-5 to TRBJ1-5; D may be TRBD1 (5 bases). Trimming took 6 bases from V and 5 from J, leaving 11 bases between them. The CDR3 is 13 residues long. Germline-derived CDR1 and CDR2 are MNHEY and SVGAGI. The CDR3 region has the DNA TGTGCCAGCAGAGGGGATGATTATCAGCCCCAGCATTTT. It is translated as CASRGDDYQPQHF.